A selection of T cell receptor beta chains follows, all from one sample in a study of blood T cell repertoires in COVID-19. Assay used: immunoSEQ multiplex PCR; TCRdb lists only in-frame clones, some missing. The data contain around 280,000 clones, approximately 88% of them singletons. Sequencing was carried out using PBMCs or T cells enriched from blood (not recorded which). The receptors stem from a middle-aged woman who had recovered from COVID-19. The CDR3 runs from the conserved cysteine through the conserved F or W.

v_gene	j_gene	CDR3aa
TRBV7-9	TRBJ2-1	CASSLAGLAVQFF
TRBV3-1/TRBV3-2	TRBJ2-3	CASSQDSAGGTDTQYF
TRBV15	TRBJ2-7	CATSRDRDLGSYEQYF
TRBV19	TRBJ2-3	CATRGLAGPLDTQYF
TRBV3-1/TRBV3-2	TRBJ2-6	CASSPSGANVLTF
TRBV15	TRBJ1-5	CATSRGQGNQPQHF
TRBV24-1	TRBJ1-2	CATSDSGTGNYGYTF
TRBV24-1	TRBJ2-2	CATSEAGTTNTGELFF
TRBV7-4	TRBJ1-3	CASRHTHLRGSGNTIYF
TRBV20-1	TRBJ2-7	CSASGTSGIGYEQYF
TRBV6-1	TRBJ2-6	CASSEYRAGANVLTF
TRBV10-1	TRBJ2-1	CASSALPGWSDNEQFF
TRBV18	TRBJ2-7	CASSPLPTIDYEQYF
TRBV7-2	TRBJ2-1	CASSLGLGVDNEQFF
TRBV6-5	TRBJ2-7	CASRGTGFYEQYF
TRBV7-9	TRBJ2-7	CASSLTGSSVYEQYF
TRBV7-9	TRBJ2-7	CASSSRLAGAYEQYF
TRBV6-2/TRBV6-3	TRBJ2-3	CASSFGGHTDTQYF
TRBV2	TRBJ2-2	CASRRDYQNTGELFF
TRBV7-8	TRBJ2-5	CASSTATETQYF
TRBV19	TRBJ2-1	CASRSETRSSYNEQFF
TRBV10-3	TRBJ2-2	CAISEGLAGNTGELFF
TRBV4-1	TRBJ1-4	CASSQVDRGATNEKLFF
TRBV27	TRBJ1-5	CASRPQGRDQPQHF
TRBV21-1	TRBJ2-7	CASNRDRVYEQYF
TRBV19	TRBJ2-5	CASSNPGHQTQYF
TRBV4-1	TRBJ2-5	CASSPGTSGTLGETQYF
TRBV28	TRBJ1-2	CASSPSVGQGAYGYTF